One sample yielded the 3 T cell receptor beta chains listed below, sequenced in a study of blood T cells in healthy people across ages. A second PCR of 7 to 11 cycles used a sample-barcoded 5' primer and a J-beta primer mix. One entry per CDR3 protein results from TCRdb running MiXCR on the 5' RACE reads. The table has some 1.5 million distinct CDR3 sequences, roughly 43% seen once. Sequencing was done on a sample of blood. The receptors here all came from a woman under 30 in good health.

With respect to this clonotype: The junction does not match germline at one end; this may be a read error. The rearrangement uses TRBV29-1 and TRBJ1-4; TRBD1 matches 9 bases. Germline values: CDR1 SQVTM, CDR2 ANQGSEA. This CDR3 has 16 amino acids. This CDR3 is CSVESGTGWNNEKLFF. In DNA, the CDR3 is TGCAGCGTTGAATCCGGGACAGGGTGGAATAATGAAAAGCTGTTTTTT.

This chain uses TRBV7-2 with TRBJ2-1; 7 bases map to TRBD2. V dropped 6 bases and J dropped 3; count of bases not matched to a gene: 8. The V gene's germline CDR1 is SGHTA and CDR2 FQGNSA. The CDR3 runs to 15 residues. CDR3 residues: CASRTGSGVYNEQFF. CDR3 in DNA: TGTGCCAGCAGGACCGGAAGCGGGGTCTACAATGAGCAGTTCTTC.

The V gene is TRBV9, the J gene TRBJ2-1; the match to TRBD2 covers 12 bases. V was pared by 3 bases and J by 11 bases, with 12 bases of the junction left unmatched. CDR3 size: 16 residues. The germline V gene has CDR1 SGDLS and CDR2 YYNGEE. This chain's CDR3 is CASSETTGLAGYKQFF. The CDR3 coding sequence is TGTGCCAGCAGCGAGACAACGGGACTAGCGGGCTACAAGCAGTTCTTC.